This entry lists 26 T cell receptor beta chains sequenced from one sample in a study of blood T cell repertoires in COVID-19. Data came from immunoSEQ multiplex PCR; TCRdb stores just in-frame clones and leaves some out. This sample yields over 300,000 clones, of which around 91% are seen a single time; 6.5% to 8% belongs to the top ten. Sequencing was carried out using peripheral blood. These receptors came from a man aged 18-30 years with active or convalescent COVID-19.

DNA of the CDR3: TGTGCCAGCAGCTTATTTGAGGGGAACACTGAAGCTTTCTTT. Its protein is CASSLFEGNTEAFF. The chain couples TRBV11-2 to TRBJ1-1; D not resolved. V was clipped by 2 bases and J by 1 base, with 8 bases between them. The CDR3 length is 14 residues. CDR1 is SGHAT, CDR2 FQNNGV, per germline.

This chain connects TRBV3-1 (or the pseudogene TRBV3-2) to TRBJ1-2; 7 bases are shared with TRBD1. The CDR3 loop spans 13 amino acids. Germline-derived CDR1 and CDR2 are LGHDT and YNNKEL (reference sequence). V lost 3 bases, J lost 4 bases, and 2 bases stayed unmatched. The CDR3 DNA sequence: TGTGCCAGCAGCCAGGGACAGCTCTATGGCTACACCTTC. Its protein product is CASSQGQLYGYTF.

CDR3: CASRGGLGDGYTF. The CDR3 DNA sequence: TGTGCCAGTCGCGGGGGGCTGGGGGATGGCTACACCTTC. J is TRBJ1-2 and V is TRBV19; tentative D call: TRBD1 (6 bases). The CDR3 is 13 amino acids. Trimming left V 8 bases short and J 6 bases short, with 16 bases between. Germline CDR1 reads LNHDA; CDR2 reads SQIVND (reference sequence).

The V call is TRBV7-9, the J call TRBJ2-5; 8 positions agree with TRBD1. This CDR3 spans 15 amino acids. The germline V gene encodes CDR1 SEHNR and CDR2 FQNEAQ (reference sequence). V was pared by 4 bases and J by 5 bases, with 9 bases of the junction left unmatched. In DNA, the CDR3 is TGTGCCAGCAGCTCCTCGGACAGGGTGGGCGAGACCCAGTACTTC. Protein sequence: CASSSSDRVGETQYF. Looking up the rest from reference TRBV7-9 and TRBJ2-5 gives the full variable domain: DTGVSQNPRHKITKRGQNVTFRCDPISEHNRLYWYRQTLGQGPEFLTYFQNEAQLEKSRLLSDRFSAERPKGSFSTLEIQRTEQGDSAMYLCASSSSDRVGETQYFGPGTRLLVL.

This clone was counted between two and nine times. The gene calls are TRBV10-3 and TRBJ1-3; no reliable D call. The V end lost 5 bases, the J end lost 0 bases, and 8 bases lay between the germline ends. The CDR3 has 14 amino acids. Germline assignment: CDR1 ENHRY and CDR2 SYGVKD. The DNA for the CDR3 is TGTGCCATCAGTACAGCTATCTCTGGAAACACCATATATTTT. Its translation: CAISTAISGNTIYF.

This chain joins TRBV24-1 and TRBJ1-1; D perhaps matches TRBD1 (5 bases). Germline values: CDR1 KGHDR, CDR2 SFDVKD. Trimming stripped 5 bases from V and 8 bases from J, with 11 bases between. The CDR3 totals 12 residues. The DNA for the CDR3 is TGTGCCACCAGTGCAGGGTCGGAAGAAGCTTTCTTT. Translation gives CATSAGSEEAFF.

This clone has just one count. This sequence joins TRBV27 and TRBJ2-5, with 8 bases fitting TRBD1. The V segment lost 8 bases and the J segment 1 base; nucleotides outside the gene matches: 9. The germline CDR1 and CDR2 sequences are MNHEY and SMNVEV (reference sequence). The CDR3 runs 15 residues. CDR3 sequence: CASSRGQATQETQYF. The CDR3, as DNA: TGTGCCAGCTCCAGGGGACAGGCTACCCAAGAGACCCAGTACTTC.

V is TRBV28 and J is TRBJ1-1; 8 nucleotides match TRBD1. CDR1 and CDR2 from the germline V gene are MDHEN and SYDVKM. The CDR3 has 13 residues. After removal of 3 bases from V and 5 bases from J, the junction contained 2 bases not matched to a gene. CDR3: CASSFRGQTEAFF. The CDR3 region has the DNA TGTGCCAGCAGTTTCAGGGGGCAAACTGAAGCTTTCTTT.

The chain couples TRBV28 to TRBJ2-7, with no clear D. V dropped 2 bases and J dropped 5 bases, with 10 bases sitting between them. Germline V gives CDR1 MDHEN, CDR2 SYDVKM. The CDR3 covers 13 residues. In DNA, the CDR3 is TGTGCCAGCAGTTTAGAGAGAACTCACGAGCAGTACTTC. As protein: CASSLERTHEQYF.

The chain joins TRBV28 to TRBJ1-2, with TRBD1 matching over 9 bases. Unmatched junction bases numbered 9, after V lost 1 base and J lost 3 bases. This CDR3 has 17 residues. Germline V lookup: CDR1 MDHEN, CDR2 SYDVKM. CDR3 nucleotides: TGTGCCAGCAGTTTATTACAGGGGGCGCCCTGGGACTATGGCTACACCTTC. It codes for CASSLLQGAPWDYGYTF.

V usage is TRBV4-1 and J usage is TRBJ2-5; D is unresolved. V dropped 4 bases and J dropped 5 bases, with 8 bases sitting between them. This CDR3 has 12 amino acids. Germline-derived CDR1 and CDR2 are MGHRA and YSYEKL. The CDR3 coding sequence is TGCGCCAGCAGCCCAACTTGGGAGACCCAGTACTTC. It encodes CASSPTWETQYF.

This clone occurred a few times. The genes are TRBV28 and TRBJ1-5; 8 bases agree with TRBD1. This CDR3 spans 15 amino acids. V dropped 6 bases and J dropped 0; count of bases not matched to a gene: 4. Germline assignment: CDR1 MDHEN and CDR2 SYDVKM. Here the CDR3 reads CASSRTGYSNQPQHF. CDR3 nucleotides: TGTGCCAGCAGCCGGACAGGGTATAGCAATCAGCCCCAGCATTTT.

The CDR3 bases are TGTGCCAGCAGGCCCCGGGGGGGCGAAACTGAAGCTTTCTTT. Its translation is CASRPRGGETEAFF. This sequence joins TRBV3-1 (or the pseudogene TRBV3-2) and TRBJ1-1; possibly TRBD1 for D (6 bases). The germline CDR1 and CDR2 sequences are LGHDT and YNNKEL (reference sequence). The CDR3 is made up of 14 amino acids. V was shortened by 6 bases and J by 5 bases, with 16 bases between the two germline ends.

This clone was found a few times. The sample holds other DNA sequences that translate to the same CDR3. The chain recombines TRBV7-3 with TRBJ2-7, with 7 bases matching TRBD1. CDR3 length: 14 amino acids. Germline assignment: CDR1 SGHTA and CDR2 FQGTGA. Losses at the gene ends were 2 bases for V and 1 base for J; bases not matched to a gene: 2. CDR3 sequence: CASSLAGGSYEQYF. CDR3 DNA sequence: TGTGCCAGCAGCTTAGCAGGGGGTTCCTACGAGCAGTACTTC.

V usage is TRBV27 and J usage is TRBJ2-1; 14 bases fit TRBD2. This CDR3 contains 16 residues. The junction had 9 bases not matched to a gene; V was cut back by 5 bases and J by 9 bases. CDR1 and CDR2 from the germline V gene are MNHEY and SMNVEV (reference sequence). CDR3: CASSQGGLAGAREQFF. DNA for the CDR3: TGTGCCAGCAGTCAAGGGGGACTAGCGGGAGCCCGTGAGCAGTTCTTC.

The DNA for the CDR3 is TGTGCCAGCAGTGCTGGACAGAGCACAGATACGCAGTATTTT. Protein product: CASSAGQSTDTQYF. This chain uses TRBV6-2 or TRBV6-3 with TRBJ2-3; a possible D gene is TRBD1 (6 bases). The V end lost 5 bases, the J end lost 0 bases, and 9 bases lay between the germline ends. The CDR3 length is 14 residues. CDR1 is MNHEY and CDR2 is SVGEGT in the germline V gene.

The rearrangement joins TRBV4-1 to TRBJ2-7, with D possibly being TRBD2 (6 bases). CDR1 is MGHRA and CDR2 is YSYEKL in the germline V gene. The CDR3 totals 13 residues. V lost 3 bases to trimming and J lost 7 bases, with 13 bases between them. This CDR3 is CASSQAWGDEQYF. The CDR3 nucleotides are TGCGCCAGCAGCCAGGCCTGGGGGGATGAGCAGTACTTC.

This chain joins TRBV6-2 or TRBV6-3 and TRBJ1-5; possible D gene TRBD1, 6 bases. This CDR3 has 18 residues. V lost 2 bases and J 0 bases, leaving 17 bases between the germline ends. Germline lookup yields CDR1 MNHEY and CDR2 SVGEGT. For the CDR3, the DNA is TGTGCCAGCAGTTACCGGAACCCGGGACACACTAGCAATCAGCCCCAGCATTTT. It specifies CASSYRNPGHTSNQPQHF.

The rearrangement joins TRBV19 to TRBJ1-2; weak D call: TRBD1 (6 bases). Trimming shortened V by 8 bases and J by 2 bases, and 15 bases separated the two germline ends. Germline V gene lookup returns CDR1 LNHDA and CDR2 SQIVND (reference sequence). This CDR3 is built from 14 residues. CDR3 bases: TGTGCCAGTCACTTGACAGGAAAGAACTATGGCTACACCTTC. Protein sequence: CASHLTGKNYGYTF.

V gene TRBV4-1 combines with J gene TRBJ1-1; TRBD1 might be the D (5 bases). Germline assignment: CDR1 MGHRA and CDR2 YSYEKL. V lost 5 bases, J lost 4 bases, and 20 bases lay in between. The CDR3 contains 16 residues. DNA for the CDR3: TGCGCCAGCAGCATACAGGACCTTGCAACTGGCACTGAAGCTTTCTTT. It codes for CASSIQDLATGTEAFF.

The chain employs TRBV6-2 or TRBV6-3 and TRBJ1-5; no firm D call. This CDR3 contains 17 residues. CDR1 is MNHEY and CDR2 is SVGEGT in the germline V gene. V gave up 0 bases and J gave up 4 bases, with 16 bases separating them. The CDR3 loop reads CASSYSAYPTGNQPQHF. CDR3 in DNA: TGTGCCAGCAGTTACTCTGCGTACCCGACGGGGAATCAGCCCCAGCATTTT.

As for this clone: The sample has other DNA sequences that encode this CDR3 too. Here the CDR3 DNA reads TGTGCCAGCTCACCGGGACTAGGAGAGACCCAGTACTTC. Translated: CASSPGLGETQYF. The chain uses TRBV18 and TRBJ2-5, with 8 bases identical to TRBD2. Germline V gene data show CDR1 as KGHSH and CDR2 as LQKENI. Trimming took 3 bases from V and 4 from J; bases not matched to a gene: 1. This CDR3 comprises 13 residues.

The CDR3 nucleotides read TGTGCCAGTAGTATAGATAGCGACACTGAAGCTTTCTTT. This gives the protein CASSIDSDTEAFF. This chain links TRBV19 with TRBJ1-1; D uncertain. Trimming removed 0 bases at V and 3 bases at J, with 5 bases between. This CDR3 contains 13 residues. Germline V gives CDR1 LNHDA, CDR2 SQIVND (reference sequence).

This clone has only one observation. This sequence joins TRBV2 and TRBJ1-2, with TRBD1 matching 8 bases. Germline V CDR1 and CDR2: SNHLY, FYNNEI. There are 13 residues in the CDR3. The DNA for the CDR3 is TGTGTCCGCAGGGGGCAGGGAAGGAATGGCTACACCTTC. Its protein product is CVRRGQGRNGYTF.

CDR3 protein: CASSIGTAKNTGELFF. The CDR3 coding sequence is TGTGCCAGTAGTATTGGGACAGCGAAGAACACCGGGGAGCTGTTTTTT. The chain is built from TRBV19 and TRBJ2-2, with 7 bases identical to TRBD1. In germline, CDR1 is LNHDA, CDR2 SQIVND (reference sequence). V was clipped by 3 bases and J by 1 base; unmatched bases: 5. There are 16 residues in the CDR3. The full variable domain, its missing parts supplied by reference TRBV19 and TRBJ2-2, is DGGITQSPKYLFRKEGQNVTLSCEQNLNHDAMYWYRQDPGQGLRLIYYSQIVNDFQKGDIAEGYSVSREKKESFPLTVTSAQKNPTAFYLCASSIGTAKNTGELFFGEGSRLTVL.

In DNA, the CDR3 is TGTGCCAGCAGCGGGAGACAGGGCGACTATGGCTACACCTTC. Amino acids: CASSGRQGDYGYTF. The rearrangement uses TRBV5-6 and TRBJ1-2, with 7 bases that match TRBD1. V lost 4 bases, J lost 3 bases, and 6 bases stayed unmatched. Germline V CDR1 and CDR2: SGHDT, YYEEEE. The CDR3 loop spans 14 amino acids.